This entry concerns a single TCR beta chain. This specimen belongs to a study of cytomegalovirus exposure and HLA in healthy donors. Per germline, CDR1 SGHTA and CDR2 FQGNSA. CDR3 length: 16 residues. Trimming cost V 3 bases and J 3 bases, with 18 bases left between them. Profiled with immunoSEQ multiplex PCR; TCRdb holds only in-frame clones, not every one. The data hold 95,000 to 150,000 clones, with around 94% observed a single time. Sequencing input: PBMCs. The V call is TRBV7-2, the J call TRBJ2-7; possibly TRBD1 for D (6 bases). The source of this sequence is a woman aged 18-29 years in good health and CMV-seronegative. The CDR3 reads CASSFGAQGTLYEQYF. In DNA, the CDR3 is TGTGCCAGCAGCTTTGGCGCCCAGGGGACACTCTACGAGCAGTACTTC.